The subject of this entry is one T cell receptor beta chain. Its antigen is unknown. No base qualities exist here, and no much larger clone lies one base off it. These data come from a study of blood T cell repertoires in COVID-19 (dated by TCRdb to the early 2020s). Concerning the study at large: Samples covering the acute and convalescent phases of COVID-19 were provided by collaborators in the United States, Italy and Spain. The material from the prospective study consisted of cDNA or gDNA derived from T cells, B-cell-depleted T cells, or PBMCs. Subjects who had been exposed to COVID-19, were actively infected with it, or had recovered from it provided the deeply sampled blood TCRbeta repertoires that made up the dataset. The repertoires were made available in a free public database intended to serve as a resource for research on the immune response to SARS-CoV-2. The samples were drawn from the first 160 participants of the ongoing ImmuneRACE study and from 1,200 or so subjects provided by 6 global collaborators. Sample metadata almost always included a de-identified subject ID, COVID-19 status, age in years and sex. HLA class I and class II types, where available, came from metadata supplied by the sample provider rather than from assay-based typing. Results and caveats for the whole study, not just this receptor: How much clinical and demographic metadata was included differed by source and by participant, and the metadata was provided uncurated.

TCRbeta CDR3 regions were amplified from genomic DNA by means of the immunoSEQ Assay, a bias-controlled multiplex PCR. The authors' analysis ran thus. Within the assay, amplification of reference gene primers was used to estimate how many nucleated cells each sample contained. To quantify the absolute abundance of each unique TCRbeta CDR3 rearrangement, sequence reads were collapsed and filtered. Productive Simpson clonality was computed per sample as the square root of Simpson's diversity index over productive rearrangements. As stored in TCRdb, this immuneACCESS dataset retains in-frame rearrangements with V and J assigned. A fraction of the clones does not appear; measured against another copy, unresolved V genes explain less than half of the discrepancy, and the remainder lacks a known reason. V and J calls and clone size are given by that table; D and trimming were obtained from the DNA. For this sample there are 200,000 to 250,000 clones; roughly 89% appear just once. The top ten constitute around 10% of the sample.

The CDR3 contains 14 residues, cysteine and phenylalanine counted. Here the CDR3 DNA is all that survives: 42 bases in frame from base 1. From a lookup of the germline V gene, CDR1 and CDR2 are MDHEN and SYDVKM. V was cut back by 3 bases and J by 8 bases, leaving a gap of 13 bases between them. Enrolling through a virtual design, the prospective study's participants ranged in age from roughly 18 to 100 years and lived across approximately 25 United States geographic areas. In the prospective study, cohorts were assigned on the basis of participant-reported clinical history obtained from a screening survey and a study questionnaire. Mobile phlebotomists in the prospective study collected whole blood, serum and a nasopharyngeal or oropharyngeal swab from every participant. Prospective study participants could optionally give additional blood draws and questionnaires over an approximately 2-month period. Prospective study blood samples were shipped either frozen or at room temperature before DNA extraction.

The rearranged chain carries TRBV28 and TRBJ1-4, and possibly TRBD1, on 5 matching bases. This receptor was obtained from a man aged 18 to 35 with acute COVID-19. Sample: PBMCs or T cells enriched from blood (not recorded which). The nucleotides are TGTGCCAGCAGTTTCGACAGCGCAAAGGAAAAACTGTTTTTT. It specifies CASSFDSAKEKLFF.